This T cell receptor (beta chain) was profiled in a study of T cells in localized non-small cell lung cancer. Study results and limitations: When the top 100 tumor clones were examined, a median 57 of them also appeared in the adjacent lung, which was paired and uninvolved. Longer overall survival was associated with a higher density of T cells in the blood.

Measured with immunoSEQ multiplex PCR; TCRdb has only the in-frame clones, and not every one. Among tens of thousands of clones listed, around 73% were seen once. This clone is a singleton in its sample. As yet, its antigen is unknown. V lost 1 base to trimming and J lost 3 bases, with 10 bases between them. CDR3 size: 14 residues. CDR1 SGDLS and CDR2 YYNGEE come from the germline V gene. This chain links TRBV9 with TRBJ1-2; D remains ambiguous. This TCR was recovered from a male donor at least 60 years old with stage II squamous cell lung carcinoma. Sample: peripheral blood, taken before any cancer treatment. The CDR3 loop is CASSVSLEDYGYTF. The CDR3 DNA follows: TGTGCCAGCAGCGTATCCCTTGAGGACTATGGCTACACCTTC.